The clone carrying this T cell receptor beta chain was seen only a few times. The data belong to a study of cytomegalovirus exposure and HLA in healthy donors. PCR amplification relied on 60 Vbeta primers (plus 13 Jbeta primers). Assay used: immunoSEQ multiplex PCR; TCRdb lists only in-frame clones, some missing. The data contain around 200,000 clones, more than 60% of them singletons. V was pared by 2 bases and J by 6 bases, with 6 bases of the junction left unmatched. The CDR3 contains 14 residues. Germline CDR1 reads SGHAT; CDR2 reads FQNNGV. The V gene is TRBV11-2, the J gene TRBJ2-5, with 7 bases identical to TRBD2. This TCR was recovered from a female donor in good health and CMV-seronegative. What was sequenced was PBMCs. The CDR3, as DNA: TGTGCCAGCAGCTTAACGCAGGGAGGGAAGACCCAGTACTTC. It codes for CASSLTQGGKTQYF.